The next 13 T cell receptor beta chains were all read from a single sample in a study of spatial heterogeneity in lung cancer (dated by TCRdb to about 2019). The investigation overall reported the following: The tumor nonsynonymous mutation count correlated with the number of expanded alpha and beta TCRs within the tumor.

Libraries were prepared through 5' RACE. Sequencing used a NextSeq 500. TCRdb applied fastp at Q25 and MiXCR to the public reads, then kept only in-frame beta chains. Rows matching on CDR3 protein sequence are summarized as one entry with the most common DNA and genes. Recorded for this sample are roughly 18,000 distinct CDR3 sequences; approximately 5.6% of them occurred a single time. The ten top clones hold 9% to 12% of the sample. Read against the paper, the sample's time point label means: sample taken at primary tumor resection. Antigens of these TCRs are unknown. The input for sequencing was lung tumor tissue, taken at surgery. The receptors originated from a female donor with early-stage non-small cell lung cancer.

The table lists this clonotype with many counts. This beta chain is an off-target read within a library intended for alpha chains, so its frequency means little. The rearrangement uses TRBV29-1 and TRBJ2-3; TRBD1 might be the D (6 bases). The CDR3 totals 16 residues. The V and J ends lost 7 bases and 1 base respectively, with 21 bases between them. In germline, CDR1 is SQVTM, CDR2 ANQGSEA. CDR3 bases: TGCAGCGGGGGAATGCAGGGGTCGGGCGGCACAGATACGCAGTATTTT. It translates to CSGGMQGSGGTDTQYF.

Many counts were recorded for this clonotype. This beta chain is an unintended read in a library built for alpha chains; its size means little. The V and J genes are TRBV27 and TRBJ2-5; D might be TRBD2 (7 bases). The V gene lost 1 base and the J gene lost 4 bases, with 16 bases spanning the gap. The CDR3 is made up of 16 amino acids. Germline CDR1 MNHEY, CDR2 SMNVEV (reference sequence). The CDR3 sequence: CASSLYPEGGRETQYF. In DNA form, the CDR3 reads TGTGCCAGCAGTTTATACCCGGAGGGGGGGCGAGAGACCCAGTACTTC.

This clonotype was counted many times. Within a library made for alpha chains, this beta chain is off target, and its count is uninformative. This chain links TRBV20-1 with TRBJ1-4; D uncertain. V was cut by 7 bases and J by 2 bases, with 11 bases left in between. Germline V lookup: CDR1 DFQATT, CDR2 SNEGSKA (reference sequence). The CDR3 extends over 13 amino acids. The CDR3 is CSGTRTTNEKLFF. In DNA form, the CDR3 reads TGCAGTGGGACCAGGACGACTAATGAAAAACTGTTTTTT.

Ten or more counts support this clonotype. This beta chain is off target for a library built for alpha chains, so its abundance means little. The chain carries TRBV20-1 and TRBJ1-2, with D hard to call. Trimming cost V 0 bases and J 4 bases, with 12 bases left between them. The length of the CDR3 is 14 residues. Germline V gives CDR1 DFQATT, CDR2 SNEGSKA (reference sequence). CDR3 sequence: CSARDLDGGYGYTF. The CDR3 bases are TGCAGTGCTAGAGACCTAGACGGAGGCTATGGCTACACCTTC.

There are many counts of this clonotype. This beta chain appears as a stray read in a library generated for alpha chains; its size is not informative. The chain recombines TRBV10-3 with TRBJ1-4; possibly TRBD1 for D (5 bases). The length of the CDR3 is 15 residues. Germline assignment: CDR1 ENHRY and CDR2 SYGVKD. Trimming shortened V by 6 bases and J by 6 bases, and 17 bases separated the two germline ends. The chain's CDR3 is CAISLTGTGDEKLFF. The CDR3 nucleotides are TGTGCCATCAGCCTGACCGGGACTGGGGATGAAAAACTGTTTTTT.

This clonotype was seen repeatedly, ten times or more. This beta chain represents an off-target read in a library built for alpha chains; its size is of limited meaning. V and J are TRBV25-1 and TRBJ2-7; 9 positions agree with TRBD1. Germline V gene sequence: CDR1 MGHDK, CDR2 SYGVNS. After removal of 1 base from V and 6 bases from J, the junction contained 7 bases not matched to a gene. The CDR3 has 15 amino acids. CDR3 sequence reads: CASSEWTGDSGEQYF. The CDR3 coding sequence is TGTGCCAGCAGTGAATGGACAGGGGATTCTGGCGAGCAGTACTTC.

This clonotype was detected ten times or more. Since the library was made to target alpha chains, this beta chain is a stray read and its abundance is not meaningful. The chain employs TRBV20-1 and TRBJ2-5; a possible D gene is TRBD2 (6 bases). Germline assignment: CDR1 DFQATT and CDR2 SNEGSKA (reference sequence). CDR3 length: 15 amino acids. V lost 3 bases and J lost 1, with 15 bases in between. The CDR3 region is CSAREAGGIQETQYF. In nucleotides, the CDR3 is TGCAGTGCTAGGGAAGCCGGGGGAATCCAAGAGACCCAGTACTTC.

This clonotype was recorded at least ten times. A library prepared for alpha chains yielded this beta chain as an off-target read; its size is of little meaning. The chain has TRBV7-2 and TRBJ2-3; the D gene is possibly TRBD1 (6 bases). Germline CDR1 and CDR2: SGHTA and FQGNSA. This CDR3 is 17 amino acids long. Trimming removed 5 bases at V and 2 bases at J, with 20 bases between. In DNA form, the CDR3 reads TGTGCCAGCAGCCCTACTGTAACCCAGGGGTTCACAGATACGCAGTATTTT. This gives the protein CASSPTVTQGFTDTQYF.

This clonotype was seen many times. As an off-target read in a library built for alpha chains, this beta chain has a frequency of little significance. V usage is TRBV12-3 or TRBV12-4 and J usage is TRBJ2-1, with TRBD1 identical over 11 bases. CDR3 length equals 15 residues. J was trimmed by 3 bases and V by 5 bases; bases with no gene match: 3. CDR3 nucleotides: TGTGCCAGCAGTCGGACAGGGGGCATCTACAATGAGCAGTTCTTC. Its translation: CASSRTGGIYNEQFF.

This clonotype showed up many times. Found in a library prepared for alpha chains, this beta chain is an off-target read, and its abundance has little meaning. The chain carries TRBV12-3 or TRBV12-4 and TRBJ2-3; 7 bases are a match to TRBD2. J lost 4 bases, V lost 3 bases, and 7 bases had no gene match. This CDR3 region has 15 residues. CDR3 DNA: TGTGCCAGCAGTTTTGCGGGAGTATTGGCAGATACGCAGTATTTT. Translated: CASSFAGVLADTQYF.

By share, this clonotype ranks as medium-sized. One end of the junction does not line up with germline, which may come from a read error. The library was built for alpha chains, so this beta chain is an off-target read and its size means little. J is TRBJ2-7 and V is TRBV11-1; TRBD2 matches at 10 bases. The length of the CDR3 is 14 residues. Germline V gene data show CDR1 as SGHAT and CDR2 as FQDESV (reference sequence). The CDR3 is CASSVAGGAYEQYF. Written as DNA, the CDR3 is TGTGCCAGCAGCGTAGCGGGAGGTGCGTACGAGCAGTACTTC.

This clonotype was recorded at least ten times. Since the library was made to target alpha chains, this beta chain is a stray read and its abundance is not meaningful. This chain connects TRBV12-3 or TRBV12-4 to TRBJ2-1, with 13 bases that match TRBD2. The J segment lost 6 bases and the V segment lost 2 bases, leaving 4 bases of the junction unmatched. The CDR3 runs 16 residues. This chain's CDR3 is CASSLRGLAGLNEQFF. In nucleotides, the CDR3 is TGTGCCAGCAGTTTAAGGGGACTAGCGGGACTCAATGAGCAGTTCTTC.

This clonotype has at least ten counts. This beta chain is a stray sequence in a library constructed for alpha chains; its clone size is not meaningful. CDR3 residues: CASSPQASGRIEQFF. The DNA for the CDR3 is TGTGCCAGCAGCCCCCAGGCTAGCGGGAGGATTGAGCAGTTCTTC. The rearrangement uses TRBV7-8 and TRBJ2-1; 11 nucleotides match TRBD2. This CDR3 comprises 15 residues. Unmatched junction bases numbered 9, after V lost 5 bases and J lost 9 bases. CDR1 and CDR2 (germline): SGHVS, FQNEAQ.